These T cell receptor beta chains were read from a single sample in a study of post-analysis software for immune sequencing data. TCRdb called the PCR reads again in MiXCR, with one record for every CDR3 protein. The sample holds about 500,000 distinct CDR3 sequences; approximately 46% are singletons and the top ten take 9.5% to 13%. Material for sequencing was blood. The receptors were gathered from a girl aged 10 to 17 with multiple sclerosis. Both conserved end residues are part of each CDR3. A D gene is named only where the DNA matches it firmly. Where a row states a size, it is once, few, many or the class of an expanded clone; other rows omit it.

d_call,j_call,v_call,clone_size,cdr3_length,cdr3_aa,cdr3_nt
NA,TRBJ2-3,TRBV20-1,few,15,CSARTGRGAPDTQYF,TGCAGTGCTAGGACGGGGAGGGGGGCCCCAGATACGCAGTATTTT
TRBD1,TRBJ1-5,TRBV24-1,NA,17,CATRGQGAENDNQPQHF,TGTGCCACCAGAGGACAGGGGGCGGAAAATGACAATCAGCCCCAGCATTTT
TRBD1,TRBJ1-6,TRBV6-5,few,14,CAGNDRGYNSPLHF,TGTGCCGGCAACGACAGGGGCTATAATTCACCCCTCCACTTT
TRBD2,TRBJ2-7,TRBV6-5,NA,12,CASFSGAYEQYF,TGTGCCAGCTTTAGCGGGGCCTACGAGCAGTACTTC
NA,TRBJ2-1,TRBV3-1,few,14,CASCRGTDSNEQFF,TGTGCCAGCTGTCGGGGGACGGACAGCAATGAGCAGTTCTTC
NA,TRBJ2-1,TRBV4-1,NA,15,CASSQVSGSDNEQFF,TGCGCCAGCAGCCAAGTTTCGGGTTCGGACAATGAGCAGTTCTTC
TRBD2,TRBJ2-1,TRBV20-1,NA,15,CSARTLAGGYNEQFF,TGCAGTGCGAGGACACTAGCGGGAGGTTACAATGAGCAGTTCTTC
NA,TRBJ1-5,TRBV20-1,few,12,CSAKRGDQPQHF,TGCAGTGCCAAACGGGGGGATCAGCCCCAGCATTTT
TRBD1,TRBJ2-1,TRBV6-1,many,13,CASSGDRGNEQFF,TGTGCCAGCAGTGGGGACAGGGGGAATGAGCAGTTCTTC
NA,TRBJ2-7,TRBV29-1,NA,13,CSVAGRLSYEQYF,TGCAGCGTTGCAGGCCGACTCTCCTACGAGCAGTACTTC
TRBD1,TRBJ1-2,TRBV12-3/TRBV12-4,NA,14,CASSPRGLVYGYTF,TGTGCCAGCAGTCCCAGGGGGTTAGTCTATGGCTACACCTTC
NA,TRBJ2-7,TRBV15,NA,14,CATSRDQGSYEQYF,TGTGCCACCAGCAGAGATCAGGGTTCCTACGAGCAGTACTTC
NA,TRBJ1-2,TRBV11-2,NA,13,CASSLDQRNGYTF,TGTGCCAGCAGCTTAGATCAACGAAATGGCTACACCTTC
TRBD2,TRBJ2-1,TRBV9,NA,14,CASSKLAAYNEQFF,TGTGCCAGCAGCAAACTAGCGGCCTACAATGAGCAGTTCTTC
TRBD2,TRBJ2-7,TRBV20-1,NA,17,CSARDFLTSGGNYEQYF,TGCAGTGCTAGAGATTTTTTGACTAGCGGGGGAAACTACGAGCAGTACTTC
NA,TRBJ2-3,TRBV27,NA,14,CASSLSRAGDTQYF,TGTGCCAGCAGTTTATCTCGGGCGGGAGATACGCAGTATTTT
TRBD1,TRBJ2-7,TRBV20-1,NA,14,CSARKTGGYYEQYF,TGCAGTGCTAGAAAAACAGGGGGCTACTACGAGCAGTACTTC
TRBD2,TRBJ2-5,TRBV20-1,few,12,CSASMREKTQYF,TGCAGTGCTAGTATGCGGGAGAAGACCCAGTACTTC
TRBD2,TRBJ2-3,TRBV12-3/TRBV12-4,few,16,CASSPGLAGFTDTQYF,TGTGCCAGCAGTCCTGGACTAGCGGGCTTCACAGATACGCAGTATTTT
TRBD1,TRBJ1-1,TRBV29-1,few,13,CSGDRVVNTEAFF,TGCAGCGGGGACAGGGTTGTGAACACTGAAGCTTTCTTT
NA,TRBJ1-5,TRBV10-3,NA,17,CAISVGFVPIRNQPQHF,TGTGCCATCTCGGTCGGGTTCGTCCCTATTCGCAATCAACCCCAGCATTTT
NA,TRBJ2-3,TRBV6-6,few,13,CASSYDRTDTQYF,TGTGCCAGCAGCTATGACCGCACAGATACGCAGTATTTT
NA,TRBJ2-1,TRBV27,NA,13,CASSFVEGNEQFF,TGTGCCAGCAGTTTCGTTGAGGGCAATGAGCAGTTCTTC
TRBD1,TRBJ1-5,TRBV20-1,NA,13,CSASPGQGQPQHF,TGCAGTGCTAGCCCCGGACAGGGGCAGCCCCAGCATTTT
NA,TRBJ2-3,TRBV29-1,once,14,CGVNRLGETDTQYF,TGCGGCGTGAACCGACTAGGTGAAACAGATACGCAGTATTTT
TRBD1,TRBJ2-5,TRBV2,NA,12,CASREQGETQYF,TGTGCCAGCAGGGAACAGGGGGAGACCCAGTACTTC
NA,TRBJ2-3,TRBV29-1,NA,13,CSVRGKYTDTQYF,TGCAGCGTTCGGGGAAAGTACACAGATACGCAGTATTTT
NA,TRBJ2-3,TRBV29-1,few,14,CSVVAGTSTDTQYF,TGCAGCGTTGTGGCGGGAACTAGCACAGATACGCAGTATTTT
TRBD2,TRBJ2-1,TRBV7-2,NA,16,CASSLATSGSRLGQFF,TGTGCCAGCAGCTTAGCAACTAGCGGGAGCAGGTTGGGGCAGTTCTTC
NA,TRBJ2-5,TRBV7-2,NA,15,CASSLDASSHNEQYF,TGTGCCAGCAGCTTAGATGCTTCATCTCACAATGAGCAGTACTTC
NA,TRBJ1-2,TRBV29-1,NA,15,CSVEKQGPPGYGYTF,TGCAGCGTTGAGAAGCAGGGCCCCCCTGGCTATGGCTACACCTTC
TRBD2,TRBJ2-3,TRBV6-5,NA,18,CASSFALTSGRGTDTQYF,TGTGCCAGCAGTTTTGCTTTGACTAGCGGGAGAGGCACAGATACGCAGTATTTT
NA,TRBJ2-5,TRBV4-3,NA,17,CASSQDYRDNSRETQYF,TGCGCCAGCAGCCAAGACTATAGGGACAACTCTAGGGAGACCCAGTACTTC
NA,TRBJ1-5,TRBV20-1,NA,14,CSARGDSSVQPQHF,TGCAGTGCTAGAGGCGACAGTAGCGTCCAGCCCCAGCATTTT
NA,TRBJ2-5,TRBV6-2/TRBV6-3,few,13,CASRSREQETQYF,TGTGCCAGCAGAAGCCGGGAGCAAGAGACCCAGTACTTC
NA,TRBJ2-7,TRBV20-1,few,16,CSARSAGTYFYNEQYF,TGCAGTGCCCGAAGTGCCGGGACATACTTCTACAATGAGCAGTACTTC
TRBD2,TRBJ2-1,TRBV6-4,few,15,CASSDEAGGRNEQFF,TGTGCCAGCAGTGACGAAGCGGGAGGTCGGAATGAGCAGTTCTTC
NA,TRBJ2-5,TRBV29-1,NA,11,CSVEREETQYF,TGCAGCGTTGAAAGGGAGGAGACCCAGTACTTC
NA,TRBJ2-7,TRBV7-9,NA,18,CASSYPTLGRRVRDEQYF,TGTGCCAGCAGCTACCCCACACTAGGGAGGAGGGTACGGGATGAGCAGTACTTC
NA,TRBJ1-4,TRBV7-9,NA,15,CASSLGPRTNEKLFF,TGTGCCAGCAGCTTAGGGCCGAGGACGAATGAAAAACTGTTTTTT
TRBD1,TRBJ1-5,TRBV12-3/TRBV12-4,few,17,CASSLGTGRPSNQPQHF,TGTGCCAGCAGTCTCGGGACAGGGAGGCCAAGCAATCAGCCCCAGCATTTT
NA,TRBJ2-4,TRBV5-1,NA,15,CASSLEGKPLNIQYF,TGCGCCAGCAGCTTGGAGGGAAAGCCACTAAACATTCAGTACTTC
TRBD2,TRBJ2-3,TRBV5-1,NA,21,CASSLRRGGTSGSMGTDTQYF,TGCGCCAGCAGCTTGCGTCGCGGAGGGACTAGCGGGAGTATGGGCACAGATACGCAGTATTTT
TRBD2,TRBJ2-3,TRBV12-3/TRBV12-4,NA,20,CASSRRAGTSPPKGTDTQYF,TGTGCCAGCAGTCGCAGAGCCGGGACTAGCCCCCCGAAAGGCACAGATACGCAGTATTTT
NA,TRBJ2-7,TRBV7-3,once,14,CAGSLNPGEFIQYF,TGTGCCGGCAGCTTAAATCCAGGGGAGTTTATCCAGTACTTC
NA,TRBJ1-5,TRBV20-1,few,13,CSARAVVDQPQHF,TGCAGTGCTAGGGCAGTCGTGGATCAGCCCCAGCATTTT
TRBD1,TRBJ2-7,TRBV5-6,few,15,CASSSADRGNYEQYF,TGTGCCAGCAGCTCCGCCGACAGGGGCAACTACGAGCAGTACTTC
TRBD2,TRBJ2-7,TRBV7-9,few,18,CASSDRTSGRVGSYEQYF,TGTGCCAGCAGCGATCGGACTAGCGGGAGGGTCGGCTCCTACGAGCAGTACTTC
NA,TRBJ1-5,TRBV28,few,14,CASSLVSVIKPQHF,TGTGCCAGCAGTTTAGTATCTGTTATCAAGCCCCAGCATTTT
NA,TRBJ2-1,TRBV19,once,15,CASRPGRERGNEQFF,TGTGCCAGTAGGCCGGGCAGGGAGAGGGGCAATGAGCAGTTCTTC
TRBD1,TRBJ2-3,TRBV20-1,NA,18,CSGRGVYGTGAWGDTQYF,TGCAGCGGACGGGGTGTGTACGGGACAGGGGCGTGGGGAGATACGCAGTATTTT
NA,TRBJ1-6,TRBV25-1,NA,14,CASSELEVSSPLHF,TGTGCCAGCAGTGAATTGGAAGTATCCTCACCCCTCCACTTT
TRBD1,TRBJ2-4,TRBV7-2,few,16,CASSLVTGVYKNIQYF,TGTGCCAGCAGCTTAGTGACAGGGGTTTACAAAAACATTCAGTACTTC
TRBD2,TRBJ2-7,TRBV20-1,few,14,CSARVPGGTYEQYF,TGCAGTGCTAGAGTTCCGGGAGGAACCTACGAGCAGTACTTC
TRBD2,TRBJ2-1,TRBV20-1,few,17,CSAPPVWREWGSDEQFF,TGCAGTGCCCCCCCAGTTTGGCGGGAGTGGGGATCCGATGAGCAGTTCTTC